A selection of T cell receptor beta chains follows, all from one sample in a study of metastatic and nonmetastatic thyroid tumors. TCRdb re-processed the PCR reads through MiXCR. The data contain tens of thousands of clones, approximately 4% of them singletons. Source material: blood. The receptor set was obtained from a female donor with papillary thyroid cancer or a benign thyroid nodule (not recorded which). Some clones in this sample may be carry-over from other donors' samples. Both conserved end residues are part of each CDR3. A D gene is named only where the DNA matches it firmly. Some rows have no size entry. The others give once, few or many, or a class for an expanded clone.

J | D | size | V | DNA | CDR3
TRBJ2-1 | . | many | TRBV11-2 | TGTGCCAGCAGCTTACAGACACATACCAATGAGCAGTTCTTC | CASSLQTHTNEQFF
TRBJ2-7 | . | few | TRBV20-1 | TGCAGTGCTAGAGGGCCGAGGGACTACGAGCAGTACTTC | CSARGPRDYEQYF
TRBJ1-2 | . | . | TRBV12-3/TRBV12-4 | TGTGCCAGCAGTTTAGGGGCAGGGTCCGGATATGGCTACACCTTC | CASSLGAGSGYGYTF
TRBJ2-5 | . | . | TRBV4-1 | TGCGCCAACAGCCAAGAATTAGGCAGGCAGGAGACCCAGTACTTC | CANSQELGRQETQYF
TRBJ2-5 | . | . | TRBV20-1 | TGCAGTGCTAGTTTTACAGTAGAGACCCAGTACTTC | CSASFTVETQYF
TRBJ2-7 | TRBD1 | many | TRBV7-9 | TGTGCCAGCAGCTTAGGACAGGGGTTCGAGCAGTACTTC | CASSLGQGFEQYF
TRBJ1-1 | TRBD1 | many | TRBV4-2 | TGTGCCAGCAGCCAAGTTTCGGGACAGCTTTATGAAGCCTTCTTT | CASSQVSGQLYEAFF
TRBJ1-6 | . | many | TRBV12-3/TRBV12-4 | TGTGCCAGCAGCAGGGTCCTCGAGGCACCCCTCCACTTT | CASSRVLEAPLHF
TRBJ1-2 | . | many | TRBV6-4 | TGTGCCAGCAGGGGTTGGGGTGACTATGGCTACACCTTC | CASRGWGDYGYTF
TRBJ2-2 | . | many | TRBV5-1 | TGCGCCAGCAGCCGTGAGGGACAGAACACCGGGGAGCTGTTTTTT | CASSREGQNTGELFF
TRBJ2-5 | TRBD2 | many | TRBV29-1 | TGCAGCGTTGCCAGGACTAGCGGCGACCAAGAGACCCAGTACTTC | CSVARTSGDQETQYF
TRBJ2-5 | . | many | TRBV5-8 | TGTGCCAGCAGCTCAACCGGGACGGGTGGAGAGACCCAGTACTTC | CASSSTGTGGETQYF
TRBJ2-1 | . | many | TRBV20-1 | TGCAGTGCTAGGGTCAATGAGCAGTTCTTC | CSARVNEQFF
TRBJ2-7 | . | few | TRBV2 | TGTGCCAGCAGTGCGGGGTTCTACGAGCAGTACTTC | CASSAGFYEQYF
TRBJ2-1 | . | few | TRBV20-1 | TGCAGTGCTAGAGATCTTGGGTCCTTAGGTGAGCAGTTCTTC | CSARDLGSLGEQFF
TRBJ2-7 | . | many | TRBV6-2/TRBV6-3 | TGTGCCAGCAGTTACTTGTTCTACGAGCAGTACTTC | CASSYLFYEQYF
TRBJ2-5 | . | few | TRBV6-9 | TGCGCCAGCAGTGATTCGCTGGTGAGAGAGACCCAGTACTTC | CASSDSLVRETQYF
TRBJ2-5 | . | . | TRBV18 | TGTGCCAGCTCACCTTGGGGGGGCCACCAAGAGACCCAGTACTTC | CASSPWGGHQETQYF
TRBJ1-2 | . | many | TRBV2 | TGTGCCAGCAGACCGGGACAAGTCTATGGCTACACCTTC | CASRPGQVYGYTF
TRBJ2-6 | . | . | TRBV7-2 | TGTGCCAGCATCCACAGTGGGCGTTTCGCTGGGGCCAACGTCCTGACTTTC | CASIHSGRFAGANVLTF
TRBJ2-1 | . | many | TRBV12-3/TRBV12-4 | TGTGCCAGCGACGCAGGGTCAGGGAGCAATGAGCAGTTCTTC | CASDAGSGSNEQFF
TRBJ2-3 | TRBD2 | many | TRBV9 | TGTGCCAGCAGCGCACTAGCGGGAAGGGGAGATACGCAGTATTTT | CASSALAGRGDTQYF
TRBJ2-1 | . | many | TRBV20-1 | TGCAGTGCTAGTCTGCCGTGGCAGAGCTCCTACAATGAGCAGTTCTTC | CSASLPWQSSYNEQFF
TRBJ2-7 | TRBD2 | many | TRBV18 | TGTGCCAGCTCACCACGGCGGGAGGGAGGCGAGCAGTACTTC | CASSPRREGGEQYF
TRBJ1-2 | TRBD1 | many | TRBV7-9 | TGTGCCAGCAGCTCCCGGGACAGACACTATGGCTACACCTTC | CASSSRDRHYGYTF
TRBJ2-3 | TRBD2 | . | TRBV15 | TGTGCCACCAGCCCTAGCGGGCCCGGAGATCCGCAGTATTTT | CATSPSGPGDPQYF
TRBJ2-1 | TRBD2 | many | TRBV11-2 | TGTGCCAGCAGCGCCGGGACTAGCGTGGCCAATGAGCAGTTCTTC | CASSAGTSVANEQFF
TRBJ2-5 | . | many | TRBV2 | TGTGCCAGCAGTGATAGTTCGGAGACCCAGTACTTC | CASSDSSETQYF
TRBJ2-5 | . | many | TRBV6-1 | TGTGCCAGCAGTCCCCCGGACAGAGAGACCCAGTACTTC | CASSPPDRETQYF
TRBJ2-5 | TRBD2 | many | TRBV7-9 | TGTGCCAGCAGCCCTCCAGGGAGGGCGAAGACCCAGTACTTC | CASSPPGRAKTQYF
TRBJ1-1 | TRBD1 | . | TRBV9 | TGTGCCAGCAGCGTAGCTACTGGTCGACAGGGTATGAACACTGAAGCTTTCTTT | CASSVATGRQGMNTEAFF
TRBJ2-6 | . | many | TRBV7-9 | TGTGCCCACGAGTCCTCTGGGGCCAACGTCCTGACTTTC | CAHESSGANVLTF
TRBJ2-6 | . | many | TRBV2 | TGTGCCAGCAGTGCTGGGGCCAACGTCCTGACTTTC | CASSAGANVLTF
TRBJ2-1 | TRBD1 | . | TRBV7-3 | TGTGCCAGCAGCTCCCAACCGGGACAGATTACCAATGAGCAGTTCTTC | CASSSQPGQITNEQFF
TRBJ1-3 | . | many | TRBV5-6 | TGTGCCAGCAGCCCTGGACGTATGGGACACACCATATATTTT | CASSPGRMGHTIYF
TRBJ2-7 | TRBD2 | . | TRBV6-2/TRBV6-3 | TGTGCTAGCAAGACTGGCGGGAGTGGCAAGCAGTACTTC | CASKTGGSGKQYF
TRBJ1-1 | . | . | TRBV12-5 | TGTGCTAGTGGTTTGGGAGACAGTTTGAACACTGAAGCTTTCTTT | CASGLGDSLNTEAFF
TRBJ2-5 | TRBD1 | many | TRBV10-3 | TGTGCCACACCAGCAGGGGGAGAGACCCAGTACTTC | CATPAGGETQYF
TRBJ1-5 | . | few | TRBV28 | TGTGCCAGAAGCCAGTTTAGGGTCCGCAATCAGCCCCAGCATTTT | CARSQFRVRNQPQHF
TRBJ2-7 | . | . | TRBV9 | TGTGCCAGCAGCCCCCAGGCGGTAGTGCGCTACGAGCAGTACTTC | CASSPQAVVRYEQYF
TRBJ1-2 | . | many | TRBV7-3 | TGTGCCAGCAGCAGCCAGGGTGGGAACTATGGCTACACCTTC | CASSSQGGNYGYTF
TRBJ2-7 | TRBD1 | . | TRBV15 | TGTGCCACCAGCAACCGGGACAGGGGGCAGTACGAGCAGTACTTC | CATSNRDRGQYEQYF
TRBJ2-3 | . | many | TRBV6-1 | TGTGCCAGCAGCCGGGTCATTGGCGGGGATACGCAGTATTTT | CASSRVIGGDTQYF
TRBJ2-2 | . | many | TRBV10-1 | TGCGCCAGCAGTGTTGCAGGGAACACCGGGGAGCTGTTTTTT | CASSVAGNTGELFF
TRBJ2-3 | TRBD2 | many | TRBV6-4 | TGTGCCAGCAGTGACTCCGGCGGGAGTGGGACAGATACGCAGTATTTT | CASSDSGGSGTDTQYF
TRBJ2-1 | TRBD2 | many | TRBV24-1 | TGTGCCACCAGTGGCAGCGGGAGCTACAATGAGCAGTTCTTC | CATSGSGSYNEQFF
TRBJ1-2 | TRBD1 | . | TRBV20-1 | TGCAGTACACTTGACAGGGGCAACTATGGCTACACCTTC | CSTLDRGNYGYTF
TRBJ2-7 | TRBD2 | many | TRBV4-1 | TGCGCCAGCAGCCAAACTAGCGGAACCTCCTACGAGCAGTACTTC | CASSQTSGTSYEQYF